The 12 T cell receptor beta chains given below trace back to one sample, sequenced in a study of shared clonotypes between healthy human individuals. Sequencing used immunoSEQ multiplex PCR; TCRdb keeps in-frame clones, though not all of them. The sample contains 2 million to 2.5 million clones, about nine tenths of which appear only once. The specimen sequenced was naive CD4+ T cells from PBMCs. Subset in this sample: CD45RA+ positively selected. The receptors derive from a man aged 18 to 29 in good health. Some clones in this sample may be carry-over from other donors' samples.

With regard to this clone: A junction end diverges from the germline sequence, so it may reflect a read error. The V call is TRBV9, the J call TRBJ2-3; 11 bases are shared with TRBD1. Germline CDR1 and CDR2: SGDLS and YYNGEE. The CDR3 is 16 residues long. The DNA for the CDR3 is TGTGCCGGCAGCACCTTCGGACAGGGGGCTGCGGATACGCAGTATTTT. It yields the protein CAGSTFGQGAADTQYF.

The V gene is TRBV5-4, the J gene TRBJ2-3, with a possible D match to TRBD2 (5 bases). CDR3 size: 13 residues. Looked up from germline, CDR1 is SGHNT and CDR2 is YYREEE (reference sequence). The germline V and J ends were trimmed by 3 bases and 3 bases, with 8 bases remaining between them. CDR3 coding DNA: TGTGCCAGCAGCTACAGCGGAACAGATACGCAGTATTTT. It yields the protein CASSYSGTDTQYF.

This clone showed up many times. Other DNA sequences within the sample encode an identical CDR3. The chain uses TRBV5-1 and TRBJ1-1; TRBD1 matches 12 bases. The V segment lost 4 bases and the J segment 4 bases; nucleotides outside the gene matches: 8. Germline lookup yields CDR1 SGHRS and CDR2 YFSETQ. The CDR3 has 16 amino acids. The chain's CDR3 is CASSPGTGGAGTEAFF. The CDR3 nucleotides are TGCGCCAGCAGCCCTGGGACAGGGGGCGCGGGCACTGAAGCTTTCTTT.

The chain combines TRBV28 with TRBJ2-7; 9 nucleotides match TRBD2. The length of the CDR3 is 15 residues. The V and J ends lost 9 bases and 1 base, in that order; junction bases with no gene match: 10. Germline CDR1 and CDR2: MDHEN and SYDVKM. The CDR3 loop reads CASRIAGAPSYEQYF. The CDR3 DNA sequence: TGTGCCAGTCGAATAGCGGGAGCTCCGTCCTACGAGCAGTACTTC. Drawing the rest from reference TRBV28 and TRBJ2-7, the complete variable domain is DVKVTQSSRYLVKRTGEKVFLECVQDMDHENMFWYRQDPGLGLRLIYFSYDVKMKEKGDIPEGYSVSREKKERFSLILESASTNQTSMYLCASRIAGAPSYEQYFGPGTRLTVT.

This chain uses TRBV5-1 with TRBJ1-1; 9 bases align to TRBD1. V shed 1 base, J shed 0 bases, and the junction held 4 bases outside the gene matches. Germline assignment: CDR1 SGHRS and CDR2 YFSETQ. CDR3 size: 16 residues. CDR3 coding DNA: TGCGCCAGCAGCTTGAGGGACAGGGCTATGAACACTGAAGCTTTCTTT. Translated: CASSLRDRAMNTEAFF.

The genes are TRBV28 and TRBJ1-3; D is unresolved. The germline V and J ends were trimmed by 1 base and 5 bases, with 12 bases remaining between them. Looked up from germline, CDR1 is MDHEN and CDR2 is SYDVKM. The CDR3 contains 15 residues. The DNA of the CDR3 is TGTGCCAGCAGTTTATCGCATAACCTGAGAAACACCATATATTTT. Amino acids: CASSLSHNLRNTIYF.

The chain has TRBV9 and TRBJ2-5; D gene uncertain. Trimming took 0 bases from V and 5 from J, leaving 11 bases between them. CDR1 SGDLS and CDR2 YYNGEE come from the germline V gene. This CDR3 has 14 residues. The CDR3: CASSVGPFGETQYF. The CDR3 bases are TGTGCCAGCAGCGTAGGTCCCTTTGGGGAGACCCAGTACTTC.

A remark on this clone: Other DNA sequences from this sample encode an identical CDR3 as well. The chain employs TRBV7-9 and TRBJ1-5, with 8 bases that match TRBD1. Germline values: CDR1 SEHNR, CDR2 FQNEAQ (reference sequence). CDR3 length: 16 amino acids. Unmatched junction bases numbered 4, after V lost 1 base and J lost 2 bases. As DNA, the CDR3 is TGTGCCAGCAGCTTAGGGGCAGGGGGCGGCAATCAGCCCCAGCATTTT. Its translation is CASSLGAGGGNQPQHF.

This chain links TRBV7-9 with TRBJ2-1; a possible D gene is TRBD2 (5 bases). CDR3 length equals 16 residues. Germline loops: CDR1 SEHNR, CDR2 FQNEAQ (reference sequence). V was cut by 0 bases and J by 0 bases, with 9 bases left in between. The CDR3 DNA reads TGTGCCAGCAGCTTAGCTGGACTTCCCTCCTACAATGAGCAGTTCTTC. Translating it yields CASSLAGLPSYNEQFF.

The chain carries TRBV28 and TRBJ1-1; TRBD1 matches at 7 bases. Trimming cost V 6 bases and J 1 base; bases outside gene matches: 8. The CDR3 contains 15 residues. Germline V CDR1 and CDR2: MDHEN, SYDVKM. The CDR3 nucleotides read TGTGCCAGCAGCCCAGGGACAGTTGGGAACACTGAAGCTTTCTTT. It encodes CASSPGTVGNTEAFF.

As regards this clone: The sample has other DNA sequences that encode this CDR3 too. This chain uses TRBV6-5 with TRBJ1-2; unclear D gene. Trimming removed 6 bases at V and 5 bases at J, with 7 bases between. This CDR3 is built from 11 residues. Germline V gene sequence: CDR1 MNHEY, CDR2 SVGAGI. The CDR3 loop is CASRGGYGYTF. The CDR3 DNA reads TGTGCCAGCAGGGGAGGGTATGGCTACACCTTC.

This clone has just a few counts. The V and J genes are TRBV2 and TRBJ2-7, with D perhaps matching TRBD1 (6 bases). Germline V lookup: CDR1 SNHLY, CDR2 FYNNEI. Trimming shortened V by 5 bases and J by 9 bases, and 11 bases separated the two germline ends. The CDR3 has 11 residues. CDR3 region: CASSSTGGQYF. For the CDR3, the DNA is TGTGCCAGCAGTTCGACAGGAGGGCAGTACTTC. The whole variable domain, remainder taken from reference TRBV2 and TRBJ2-7, is EPEVTQTPSHQVTQMGQEVILRCVPISNHLYFYWYRQILGQKVEFLVSFYNNEISEKSEIFDDQFSVERPDGSNFTLKIRSTKLEDSAMYFCASSSTGGQYFGPGTRLTVT.